The next 14 T cell receptor beta chains were all read from a single sample in a study of blood T cell repertoires in COVID-19. Only in-frame clones appear in the TCRdb table, and some are missing; sequencing was by immunoSEQ multiplex PCR. Found here are about 260,000 clones, 75% to 90% of them singletons; the top ten hold 3.7%. The sample was peripheral blood. All receptors come from a woman in her 40s with acute or convalescent COVID-19.

The chain couples TRBV18 to TRBJ2-2; tentatively, D is TRBD1 (5 bases). The CDR3 is 14 amino acids. The ends were cut back, 4 bases at V and 6 bases at J, with 12 bases in the middle. Germline CDR1 reads KGHSH; CDR2 reads LQKENI. The CDR3 sequence: CASSLQQVSGELFF. The CDR3, as DNA: TGTGCCAGCTCACTTCAACAGGTCTCCGGGGAGCTGTTTTTT.

The rearrangement uses TRBV20-1 and TRBJ1-2; TRBD1 agrees at 7 bases. The V gene's germline CDR1 is DFQATT and CDR2 SNEGSKA (reference sequence). V trimming: 7 bases; J trimming: 6 bases; junction bases outside the gene matches: 2. The CDR3 spans 10 residues. The CDR3 DNA sequence: TGCAGTGGACAGGGTGATGGCTACACCTTC. Translation: CSGQGDGYTF.

This sequence joins TRBV29-1 and TRBJ1-2, with 8 bases lining up with TRBD1. The germline CDR1 and CDR2 sequences are SQVTM and ANQGSEA. The CDR3 length is 14 residues. With V trimmed by 4 bases and J by 6 bases, 10 bases remained unmatched. The CDR3 DNA reads TGCAGCGTTGCGGGCAGGGGGCTTGATCATGGCTACACCTTC. Its translation is CSVAGRGLDHGYTF.

The rearrangement joins TRBV7-2 to TRBJ1-5; 7 bases are a match to TRBD1. The germline gives CDR1 SGHTA, CDR2 FQGNSA. The trim removed 1 base at V and 12 bases at J, leaving 9 bases unmatched. The CDR3 covers 14 residues. The CDR3 region is CASSLGRGDSYQHF. DNA for the CDR3: TGTGCCAGCAGCTTAGGGAGGGGGGACAGCTACCAGCATTTT.

This clone occurred once. The J gene is TRBJ1-5, the V gene TRBV3-1 (or the pseudogene TRBV3-2), with D unresolved. Trimming removed 1 base from V and 5 bases from J, with 6 bases in between. Germline values: CDR1 LGHDT, CDR2 YNNKEL (reference sequence). The CDR3 sequence is 13 residues long. This CDR3 is CASSQGTHQPQHF. In DNA form, the CDR3 reads TGTGCCAGCAGCCAAGGAACTCATCAGCCCCAGCATTTT.

The CDR3 DNA sequence: TGCGCCAGCAGCTTGGAGGGGTCTGAAGCTTTCTTT. Translation: CASSLEGSEAFF. This chain joins TRBV5-1 and TRBJ1-1, with D possibly matching TRBD1 (5 bases). Trimming shortened V by 0 bases and J by 6 bases, and 6 bases separated the two germline ends. The CDR3 has 12 amino acids. CDR1 is SGHRS, CDR2 YFSETQ, per germline.

The rearrangement uses TRBV9 and TRBJ2-2; 7 bases match TRBD1. The junction had 6 bases not matched to a gene; V was cut back by 3 bases and J by 4 bases. Per germline, CDR1 SGDLS and CDR2 YYNGEE. The CDR3 is made up of 15 amino acids. The CDR3: CASSATGQTTGELFF. Here the CDR3 DNA reads TGTGCCAGCAGCGCGACGGGACAGACCACCGGGGAGCTGTTTTTT. The full variable domain, its missing parts supplied by reference TRBV9 and TRBJ2-2, is DSGVTQTPKHLITATGQRVTLRCSPRSGDLSVYWYQQSLDQGLQFLIQYYNGEERAKGNILERFSAQQFPDLHSELNLSSLELGDSALYFCASSATGQTTGELFFGEGSRLTVL.

The gene calls are TRBV11-2 and TRBJ1-2, with 8 bases aligning to TRBD1. The CDR3 is 14 residues long. With V trimmed by 4 bases and J by 8 bases, 9 bases remained unmatched. The germline CDR1 and CDR2 sequences are SGHAT and FQNNGV. The CDR3 DNA sequence: TGTGCCAGCAGCTACGGACAGGGCCAGGGCGGCTACACCTTC. Its protein product is CASSYGQGQGGYTF.

CDR3 amino acids: CAWSTQGNQAFF. DNA for the CDR3: TGTGCCTGGAGCACACAGGGAAACCAAGCTTTCTTT. The gene calls are TRBV30 and TRBJ1-1; D perhaps matches TRBD1 (6 bases). Germline loops: CDR1 GTSNPN, CDR2 SVGIG (reference sequence). Trimming removed 3 bases at V and 9 bases at J, with 14 bases between. This CDR3 comprises 12 residues.

This clone was seen only a few times. This chain uses TRBV12-3 or TRBV12-4 with TRBJ1-3; the D is unclear. This CDR3 comprises 13 residues. Trimming pared 6 bases from V and 1 base from J, leaving 7 bases between. The CDR3 bases are TGTGCCAGCAGGCCGACATCTGGAAACACCATATATTTT. Its translation: CASRPTSGNTIYF.

The chain employs TRBV7-2 and TRBJ1-1, with 7 bases matching TRBD1. Trimming removed 5 bases from V and 5 bases from J; junction bases left unmatched: 17. The CDR3 is 17 amino acids. Germline V gene lookup returns CDR1 SGHTA and CDR2 FQGNSA. CDR3 DNA: TGTGCCAGCAGCCTCCCAGGGGACAGCGCAGGGAGAACTGAAGCTTTCTTT. Residues: CASSLPGDSAGRTEAFF.

V usage is TRBV18 and J usage is TRBJ1-1, with D possibly TRBD1 on 6 matching bases. Germline loops: CDR1 KGHSH, CDR2 LQKENI. Trimming left V 5 bases short and J 5 bases short, with 15 bases between. This CDR3 contains 14 residues. The CDR3 region is CASSTYREGTEAFF. The CDR3 DNA follows: TGTGCCAGCTCAACCTACAGGGAGGGTACTGAAGCTTTCTTT.

The rearrangement links TRBV5-1 to TRBJ1-4; no firm D call. V was cut by 6 bases and J by 7 bases, with 10 bases left in between. Germline V gene lookup returns CDR1 SGHRS and CDR2 YFSETQ. The CDR3 has 12 residues. CDR3 protein: CASTRDFEKLFF. The DNA of the CDR3 is TGCGCCAGCACCCGCGATTTTGAAAAACTGTTTTTT.

This chain joins TRBV30 and TRBJ1-5; 9 bases fit TRBD1. V lost 0 bases to trimming and J lost 8 bases; unmatched junction nucleotides: 5. CDR1 and CDR2 from the germline V gene are GTSNPN and SVGIG (reference sequence). The CDR3 length is 14 residues. The CDR3 sequence is CAWSVVGQGKPQHF. The DNA for the CDR3 is TGTGCCTGGAGTGTTGTTGGACAGGGGAAGCCCCAGCATTTT.